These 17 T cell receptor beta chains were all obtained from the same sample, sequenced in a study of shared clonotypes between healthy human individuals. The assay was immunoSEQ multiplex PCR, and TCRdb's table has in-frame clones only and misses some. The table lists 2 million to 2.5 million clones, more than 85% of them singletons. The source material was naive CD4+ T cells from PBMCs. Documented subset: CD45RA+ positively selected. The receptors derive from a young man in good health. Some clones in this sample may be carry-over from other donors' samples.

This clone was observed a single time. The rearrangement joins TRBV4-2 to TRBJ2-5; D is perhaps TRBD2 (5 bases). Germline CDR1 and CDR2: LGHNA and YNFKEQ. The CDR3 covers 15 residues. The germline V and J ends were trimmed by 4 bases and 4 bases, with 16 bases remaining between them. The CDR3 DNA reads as TGTGCCAGCAGCCTTACCCCGGGAATCGGAGAGACCCAGTACTTC. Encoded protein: CASSLTPGIGETQYF.

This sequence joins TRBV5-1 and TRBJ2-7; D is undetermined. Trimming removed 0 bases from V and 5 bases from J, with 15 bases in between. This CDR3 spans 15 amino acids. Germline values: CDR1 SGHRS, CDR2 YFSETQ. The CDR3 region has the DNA TGCGCCAGCAGCTTGGCCCAGGCCCCCGGAAACGAGCAGTACTTC. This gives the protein CASSLAQAPGNEQYF. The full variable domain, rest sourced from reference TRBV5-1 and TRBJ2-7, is KAGVTQTPRYLIKTRGQQVTLSCSPISGHRSVSWYQQTPGQGLQFLFEYFSETQRNKGNFPGRFSGRQFSNSRSEMNVSTLELGDSALYLCASSLAQAPGNEQYFGPGTRLTVT.

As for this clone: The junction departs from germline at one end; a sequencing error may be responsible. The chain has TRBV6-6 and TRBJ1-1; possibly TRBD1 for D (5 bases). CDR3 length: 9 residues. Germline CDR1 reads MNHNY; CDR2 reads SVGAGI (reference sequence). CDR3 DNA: TGTGCCAGCAGTCCGGGGGAGATCTTT. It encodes CASSPGEIF.

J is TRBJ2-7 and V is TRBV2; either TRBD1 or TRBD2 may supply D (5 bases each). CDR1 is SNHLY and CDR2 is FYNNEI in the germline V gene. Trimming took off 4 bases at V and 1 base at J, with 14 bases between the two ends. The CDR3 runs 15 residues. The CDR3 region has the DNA TGTGCCAGCAGTGGGGACGGAGGACAATCCTACGAGCAGTACTTC. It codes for CASSGDGGQSYEQYF.

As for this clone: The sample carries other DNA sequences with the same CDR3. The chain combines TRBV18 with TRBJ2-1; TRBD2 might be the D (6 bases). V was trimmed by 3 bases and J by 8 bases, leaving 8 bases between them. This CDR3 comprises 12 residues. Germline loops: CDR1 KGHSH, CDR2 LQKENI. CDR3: CASSPSGDEQFF. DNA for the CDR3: TGTGCCAGCTCACCGTCGGGGGATGAGCAGTTCTTC.

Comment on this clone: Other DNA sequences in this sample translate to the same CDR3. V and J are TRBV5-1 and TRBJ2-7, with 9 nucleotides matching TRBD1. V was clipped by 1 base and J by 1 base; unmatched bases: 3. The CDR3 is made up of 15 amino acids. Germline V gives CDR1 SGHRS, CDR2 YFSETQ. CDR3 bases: TGCGCCAGCAGCTTGACAGGGGGCCAATCCTACGAGCAGTACTTC. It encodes CASSLTGGQSYEQYF.

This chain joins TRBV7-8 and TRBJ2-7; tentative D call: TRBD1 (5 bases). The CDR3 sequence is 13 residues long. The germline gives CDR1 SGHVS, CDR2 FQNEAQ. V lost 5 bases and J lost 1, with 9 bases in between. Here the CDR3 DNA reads TGTGCCAGCAGCCGACAGTCATCCTACGAGCAGTACTTC. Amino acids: CASSRQSSYEQYF.

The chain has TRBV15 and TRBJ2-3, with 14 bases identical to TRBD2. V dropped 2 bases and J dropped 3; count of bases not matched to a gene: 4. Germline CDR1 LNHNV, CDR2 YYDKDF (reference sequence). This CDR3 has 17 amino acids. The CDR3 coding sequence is TGTGCCACCAGCAGACCGGGACTAGCGGGAGTTACAGATACGCAGTATTTT. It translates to CATSRPGLAGVTDTQYF.

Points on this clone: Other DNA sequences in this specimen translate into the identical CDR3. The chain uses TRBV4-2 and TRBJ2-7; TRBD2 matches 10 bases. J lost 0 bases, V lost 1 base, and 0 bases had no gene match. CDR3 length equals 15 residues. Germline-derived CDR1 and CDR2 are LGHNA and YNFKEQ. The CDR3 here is CASSQGLAGSYEQYF. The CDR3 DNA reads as TGTGCCAGCAGCCAAGGACTAGCGGGCTCCTACGAGCAGTACTTC.

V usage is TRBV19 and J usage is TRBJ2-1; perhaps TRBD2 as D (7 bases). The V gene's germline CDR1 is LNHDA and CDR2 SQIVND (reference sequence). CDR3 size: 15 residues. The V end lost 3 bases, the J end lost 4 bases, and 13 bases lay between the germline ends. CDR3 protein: CASSILEGGYNEQFF. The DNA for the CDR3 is TGTGCCAGTAGTATTTTGGAGGGGGGGTACAATGAGCAGTTCTTC.

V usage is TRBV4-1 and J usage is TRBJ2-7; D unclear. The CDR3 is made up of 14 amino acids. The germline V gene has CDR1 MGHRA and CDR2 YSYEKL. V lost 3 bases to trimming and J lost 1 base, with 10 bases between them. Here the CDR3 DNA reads TGCGCCAGCAGCCACTACACAAGTTCCTACGAGCAGTACTTC. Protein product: CASSHYTSSYEQYF.

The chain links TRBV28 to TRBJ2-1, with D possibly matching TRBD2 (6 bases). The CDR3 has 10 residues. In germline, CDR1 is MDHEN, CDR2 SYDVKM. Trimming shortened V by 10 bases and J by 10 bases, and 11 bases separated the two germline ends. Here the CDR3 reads CATIAAEQFF. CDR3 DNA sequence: TGTGCCACCATAGCGGCAGAGCAGTTCTTC.

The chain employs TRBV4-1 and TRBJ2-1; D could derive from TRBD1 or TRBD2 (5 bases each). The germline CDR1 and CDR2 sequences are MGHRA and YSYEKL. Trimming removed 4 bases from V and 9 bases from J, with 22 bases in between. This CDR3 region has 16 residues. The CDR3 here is CASSPLSRAGMVEQFF. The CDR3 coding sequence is TGCGCCAGCAGCCCCCTGTCCAGGGCGGGTATGGTTGAGCAGTTCTTC.

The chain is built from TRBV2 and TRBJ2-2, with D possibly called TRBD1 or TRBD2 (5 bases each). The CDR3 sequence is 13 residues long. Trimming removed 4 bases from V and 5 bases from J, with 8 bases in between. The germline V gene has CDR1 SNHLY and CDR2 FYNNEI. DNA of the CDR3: TGTGCCAGCAGTGCTGAGGGGACCGGGGAGCTGTTTTTT. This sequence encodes CASSAEGTGELFF.

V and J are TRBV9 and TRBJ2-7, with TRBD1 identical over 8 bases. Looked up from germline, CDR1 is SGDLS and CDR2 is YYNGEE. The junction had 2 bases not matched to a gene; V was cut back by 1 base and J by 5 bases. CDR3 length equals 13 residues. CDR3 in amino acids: CASSVRGQDEQYF. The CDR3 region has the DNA TGTGCCAGCAGCGTAAGGGGACAGGACGAGCAGTACTTC.

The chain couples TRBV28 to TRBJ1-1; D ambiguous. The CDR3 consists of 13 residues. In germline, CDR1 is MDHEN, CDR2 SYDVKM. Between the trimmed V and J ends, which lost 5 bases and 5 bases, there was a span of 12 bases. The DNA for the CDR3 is TGTGCCAGCAGTCCCACGTTGTGGACTGAAGCTTTCTTT. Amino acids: CASSPTLWTEAFF.

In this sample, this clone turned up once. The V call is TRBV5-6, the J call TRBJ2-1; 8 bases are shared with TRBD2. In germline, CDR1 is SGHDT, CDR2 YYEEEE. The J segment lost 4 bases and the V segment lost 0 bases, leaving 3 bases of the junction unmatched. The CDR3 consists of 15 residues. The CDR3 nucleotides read TGTGCCAGCAGCTTGGGTAGCGGGACATACAATGAGCAGTTCTTC. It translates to CASSLGSGTYNEQFF.